This T cell receptor (beta chain) is from a study of vaccination and CD4 T cells after COVID-19. The treatment was: roughly 11-day PBMC culture with coronavirus spike peptide pools or control peptides (ViraFEST assay). In the ViraFEST assay, peptide-pool expansion preceded TCR sequencing of expanded clonotypes. Days 3 and 7 saw half the medium swapped for fresh IL-2 medium. From the approximately ten-day cultures, CD4+ T cells were isolated by negative selection. Trimming removed 7 bases from V and 1 base from J, with 10 bases in between. This CDR3 comprises 14 residues. Per the germline V gene, CDR1 is LNHDA and CDR2 is SQIVND (reference sequence). Oncomine TCR Beta short-read sequencing was applied to DNA from cultured CD4+ T cells. Someone extracted genomic DNA from cultured CD4+ T cells. TCRdb passed the PCR reads through MiXCR, listing each CDR3 protein once. The table shows 12,000 or so distinct CDR3 sequences, with 22% occurring only once.

With respect to this clonotype: Its antigen is unknown.

Sequencing was performed on CD4+ T cells from blood, cultured in vitro, taken after SARS-CoV-2 vaccination. This sequence was found in a human donor who had recovered from COVID-19. The chain couples TRBV19 to TRBJ2-2, with D perhaps matching TRBD1 (6 bases). As DNA, the CDR3 is TGTGCCAGTACCCGAGGGGGGAACACCGGGGAGCTGTTTTTT. Residues: CASTRGGNTGELFF.